This entry lists 17 T cell receptor beta chains sequenced from one sample in a study of human T cells and chemical hapten exposure. MiXCR, applied by TCRdb to the RACE reads, yields one record per CDR3 protein. Of 30,000 to 40,000 distinct CDR3 sequences in the sample, approximately 7.6% were seen once. Time point reported: pre-sensitization, week 0. Treatment of the sample: therapeutic diphenylcyclopropenone sensitization with weekly scalp DPC. The source was whole blood, collected in connection with sensitization to the hapten diphenylcyclopropenone (DPC). The receptors derive from a woman aged 50 to 60 with alopecia areata. Some clones in this sample may be carry-over from other donors' samples.

This clonotype was seen only a few times. V gene TRBV6-6 combines with J gene TRBJ2-5; D remains unclear. This CDR3 has 13 residues. Between the trimmed V and J ends, which lost 2 bases and 3 bases, there was a span of 7 bases. Germline V gene sequence: CDR1 MNHNY, CDR2 SVGAGI (reference sequence). Here the CDR3 DNA reads TGTGCCAGCAGTTACCCAGAAAAAGAGACCCAGTACTTC. This encodes CASSYPEKETQYF.

This clonotype came up a few times. This rearrangement joins TRBV27 to TRBJ2-6, with unresolved D. Trimming left V 4 bases short and J 0 bases short, with 13 bases between. The CDR3 runs to 17 residues. Per the germline V gene, CDR1 is MNHEY and CDR2 is SMNVEV (reference sequence). In nucleotides, the CDR3 is TGTGCCAGCAGTTCTATTCCCCTATTCTCTGGGGCCAACGTCCTGACTTTC. It is translated as CASSSIPLFSGANVLTF.

Many counts were recorded for this clonotype. The V and J genes are TRBV6-5 and TRBJ2-1; no clear D. V was pared by 0 bases and J by 10 bases, with 4 bases between. The V gene's germline CDR1 is MNHEY and CDR2 SVGAGI. This CDR3 contains 11 residues. This CDR3 is CASSYSGEQFF. DNA of the CDR3: TGTGCCAGCAGTTACTCCGGGGAGCAGTTCTTC.

This clonotype was seen ten or more times. The V call is TRBV5-1, the J call TRBJ1-2; unclear D gene. V was cut by 4 bases and J by 8 bases, with 24 bases left in between. The germline CDR1 and CDR2 sequences are SGHRS and YFSETQ. This CDR3 region has 16 residues. For the CDR3, the DNA is TGCGCCAGCAGCCGCTCTTCCATCGGACCGACGAGCGGCTACACCTTC. Translating gives CASSRSSIGPTSGYTF.

Many counts were recorded for this clonotype. This chain joins TRBV29-1 and TRBJ1-2; D is undetermined. The CDR3 is 12 amino acids. Between the trimmed V and J ends, which lost 3 bases and 4 bases, there was a span of 9 bases. CDR1 and CDR2 from the germline V gene are SQVTM and ANQGSEA. CDR3 DNA sequence: TGCAGCGTTGAGCGCCGGACCTATGGCTACACCTTC. Translated: CSVERRTYGYTF.

The chain combines TRBV11-1 with TRBJ2-3; maybe TRBD1 (6 bases). The V gene lost 5 bases and the J gene lost 8 bases, with 17 bases spanning the gap. The V gene's germline CDR1 is SGHAT and CDR2 FQDESV (reference sequence). The CDR3 contains 14 residues. The CDR3 spells CASSQDQGHGTQYF. CDR3 bases: TGTGCCAGCAGCCAGGACCAGGGGCATGGTACGCAGTATTTT.

This clonotype was counted at least ten times. The chain uses TRBV3-1 and TRBJ2-1; the match to TRBD2 covers 10 bases. Germline V CDR1 and CDR2: LGHDT, YNNKEL (reference sequence). The junction had 6 bases not matched to a gene; V was cut back by 0 bases and J by 4 bases. CDR3 length: 17 residues. The CDR3 DNA is TGTGCCAGCAGCCAAGATCTACTAGCGGGATCATACAATGAGCAGTTCTTC. Its protein is CASSQDLLAGSYNEQFF.

This clonotype was seen more than once but under ten times. The chain uses TRBV29-1 and TRBJ1-1; TRBD1 aligns across 7 bases. Germline CDR1 is SQVTM and CDR2 is ANQGSEA. Trimming took 6 bases from V and 2 from J; bases not matched to a gene: 6. The CDR3 sequence is 13 residues long. As DNA, the CDR3 is TGCAGCGTGAAACAGGGGCTAAACACTGAAGCTTTCTTT. This encodes CSVKQGLNTEAFF.

This clonotype was counted at least ten times. The chain employs TRBV12-3 or TRBV12-4 and TRBJ1-1; D uncertain. The CDR3 loop spans 13 amino acids. The V and J ends lost 2 bases and 1 base respectively, with 5 bases between them. The CDR3 sequence is CASSLQANTEAFF. CDR3 coding DNA: TGTGCCAGCAGTTTACAGGCGAACACTGAAGCTTTCTTT.

The table lists this clonotype with many counts. The V call is TRBV28, the J call TRBJ1-5; weak D call: TRBD1 (6 bases). Germline loops: CDR1 MDHEN, CDR2 SYDVKM. The CDR3 contains 15 residues. V was pared by 8 bases and J by 7 bases, with 21 bases between. As DNA, the CDR3 is TGTGCCAGCCTGAGGGCACAGGGAGTGAGGCAGCCCCAGCATTTT. Its protein product is CASLRAQGVRQPQHF.

This chain connects TRBV9 to TRBJ2-7; TRBD2 matches at 14 bases. The CDR3 has 17 residues. The trim removed 0 bases at V and 5 bases at J, leaving 7 bases unmatched. Germline V lookup: CDR1 SGDLS, CDR2 YYNGEE. The CDR3 DNA follows: TGTGCCAGCAGCGTAGGCTGGGGACTAGCGGGAGAGGACGAGCAGTACTTC. Translation: CASSVGWGLAGEDEQYF.

This clonotype was seen at least ten times. This chain links TRBV10-1 with TRBJ2-2; possible D gene TRBD1, 5 bases. V was shortened by 10 bases and J by 10 bases, with 7 bases between the two germline ends. The V gene's germline CDR1 is WNHNN and CDR2 SYGVQD (reference sequence). CDR3 length equals 9 residues. CDR3 bases: TGCGCCACGACAGTGGAGCTGTTTTTT. Residues: CATTVELFF.

In its sample, this clonotype was seen many times. The rearrangement joins TRBV2 to TRBJ2-1; D gene uncertain. The CDR3 totals 13 residues. Trimming shortened V by 6 bases and J by 4 bases, and 10 bases separated the two germline ends. Germline V gene sequence: CDR1 SNHLY, CDR2 FYNNEI. In nucleotides, the CDR3 is TGTGCCAGCAGGGCGACTTATTACAATGAGCAGTTCTTC. It translates to CASRATYYNEQFF.

This clonotype was recorded at least ten times. The chain links TRBV29-1 to TRBJ1-1; 10 bases are a match to TRBD1. V dropped 6 bases and J dropped 5; count of bases not matched to a gene: 6. CDR3 length equals 13 residues. Germline V CDR1 and CDR2: SQVTM, ANQGSEA. The CDR3 sequence is CSVPGQGWTEAFF. CDR3 in DNA: TGCAGCGTCCCGGGACAGGGGTGGACTGAAGCTTTCTTT.

V is TRBV28 and J is TRBJ1-2; 7 nucleotides agree with TRBD1. CDR1 is MDHEN and CDR2 is SYDVKM in the germline V gene. CDR3 length: 16 amino acids. Trimming removed 6 bases from V and 1 base from J; junction bases left unmatched: 11. The CDR3 loop reads CASSQPRTGLNYGYTF. The CDR3, as DNA: TGTGCCAGCAGCCAACCTCGGACAGGACTTAACTATGGCTACACCTTC.

This clonotype showed up many times. The chain has TRBV12-3 or TRBV12-4 and TRBJ1-5, with 7 bases identical to TRBD1. J gave up 4 bases and V 2 bases, and 2 bases lay outside the gene matches. The length of the CDR3 is 14 residues. The chain's CDR3 is CASSLRGPNQPQHF. Written as DNA, the CDR3 is TGTGCCAGCAGTTTAAGGGGGCCGAATCAGCCCCAGCATTTT.

J is TRBJ1-5 and V is TRBV24-1; D gene ambiguous. Germline-derived CDR1 and CDR2 are KGHDR and SFDVKD. V dropped 6 bases and J dropped 4 bases, with 6 bases sitting between them. This CDR3 is built from 12 residues. The CDR3 DNA reads TGTGCCACCAGTATGGGGAATCAGCCCCAGCATTTT. Amino acids: CATSMGNQPQHF.